One and the same sample provided the 29 T cell receptor beta chains below, sequenced in a study of early T cells in non-severe SARS-CoV-2 infection. In TCRdb, the 5' RACE reads were re-called with MiXCR into one record per CDR3 protein. The sample includes about 83,000 distinct CDR3 sequences, 10% of them seen just once. The sequencing here drew on whole blood, taken at baseline. The receptors were sampled from an adult who was a healthcare worker with PCR-confirmed SARS-CoV-2 infection or an uninfected control (not recorded which).

The genes are TRBV3-1 and TRBJ1-1; D gene uncertain. Germline V gene lookup returns CDR1 LGHDT and CDR2 YNNKEL (reference sequence). There are 14 residues in the CDR3. The V end was cut by 4 bases, the J end by 1 base, with 10 bases between. CDR3 bases: TGTGCCAGCAGCCCCAGGCGGGCGAACACTGAAGCTTTCTTT. This codes for CASSPRRANTEAFF.

This clonotype was seen ten or more times. This chain links TRBV11-2 with TRBJ1-1; D ambiguous. This CDR3 comprises 13 residues. Germline CDR1 and CDR2: SGHAT and FQNNGV. Between the trimmed V and J ends, which lost 0 bases and 4 bases, there was a span of 6 bases. The CDR3 DNA reads as TGTGCCAGCAGCTTAGAAAGGGCCACTGAAGCTTTCTTT. Residues: CASSLERATEAFF.

There are many counts of this clonotype. The chain employs TRBV9 and TRBJ1-1; tentative D call: TRBD1 (5 bases). V lost 0 bases, J lost 4 bases, and 13 bases lay in between. The length of the CDR3 is 15 residues. The V gene's germline CDR1 is SGDLS and CDR2 YYNGEE. CDR3 residues: CASSVGGRRTTEAFF. In DNA form, the CDR3 reads TGTGCCAGCAGCGTAGGGGGCAGACGAACCACTGAAGCTTTCTTT.

J is TRBJ2-2 and V is TRBV29-1; 7 bases are shared with TRBD2. The J segment lost 6 bases and the V segment lost 3 bases, leaving 10 bases of the junction unmatched. The CDR3 contains 15 residues. The germline V gene has CDR1 SQVTM and CDR2 ANQGSEA. The CDR3 DNA sequence: TGCAGCGTTGAGCCTCCCACTAGCGTGGCCGGGGAGCTGTTTTTT. Residues: CSVEPPTSVAGELFF.

The table lists this clonotype with many counts. The V gene is TRBV7-9, the J gene TRBJ2-3; TRBD1 matches at 8 bases. Germline-derived CDR1 and CDR2 are SEHNR and FQNEAQ (reference sequence). The CDR3 has 16 residues. V shed 5 bases and J 2 bases; nucleotides not matched to a gene: 9. The CDR3 sequence is CASSPGQGINTDTQYF. The DNA for the CDR3 is TGTGCCAGCAGCCCTGGACAGGGCATAAACACAGATACGCAGTATTTT.

This clonotype has more than one count but fewer than ten. This chain uses TRBV12-3 or TRBV12-4 with TRBJ1-5, with 8 bases that match TRBD1. This CDR3 comprises 13 residues. V dropped 7 bases and J dropped 9; count of bases not matched to a gene: 8. The CDR3 region has the DNA TGTGCCAGCAACGACAGGGGTCAGGGGCCCCAGCATTTT. This gives the protein CASNDRGQGPQHF.

This clonotype was found a few times. CDR3 DNA: TGTGCCAGCAGTTCCTCCGGTCGCAATCAGCCCCAGCATTTT. This encodes CASSSSGRNQPQHF. The chain recombines TRBV6-2 or TRBV6-3 with TRBJ1-5; D ambiguous. The germline V gene has CDR1 MNHEY and CDR2 SVGEGT. The CDR3 is made up of 14 amino acids. V was cut by 4 bases and J by 2 bases, with 9 bases left in between.

This clonotype was seen more than once but under ten times. This chain links TRBV19 with TRBJ2-3; TRBD1 matches at 12 bases. Unmatched junction bases numbered 7, after V lost 8 bases and J lost 4 bases. This CDR3 has 15 residues. Germline lookup yields CDR1 LNHDA and CDR2 SQIVND (reference sequence). CDR3 amino acids: CASGSGTGGADTQYF. The CDR3 region has the DNA TGTGCCAGTGGATCCGGGACAGGGGGCGCAGATACGCAGTATTTT.

The sample holds many counts of this clonotype. The chain links TRBV30 to TRBJ2-5; TRBD1 aligns across 8 bases. V lost 3 bases and J lost 7; bases outside the gene matches: 10. The CDR3 consists of 14 residues. The V gene's germline CDR1 is GTSNPN and CDR2 SVGIG (reference sequence). Here the CDR3 DNA reads TGTGCCTGGAGGACAGGGGCCTCTAGGGGGACCCAGTACTTC. Encoded protein: CAWRTGASRGTQYF.

This clonotype was found once. V usage is TRBV2 and J usage is TRBJ2-7; D is possibly TRBD1 (5 bases). CDR1 is SNHLY and CDR2 is FYNNEI in the germline V gene. This CDR3 is built from 15 residues. The ends were cut back, 1 base at V and 2 bases at J, with 12 bases in the middle. CDR3 in amino acids: CASSEDRSAPYEQYF. CDR3 nucleotides: TGTGCCAGCAGTGAAGACAGGTCGGCCCCCTACGAGCAGTACTTC. Together with reference TRBV2 and TRBJ2-7, the CDR3 gives the full variable domain: EPEVTQTPSHQVTQMGQEVILRCVPISNHLYFYWYRQILGQKVEFLVSFYNNEISEKSEIFDDQFSVERPDGSNFTLKIRSTKLEDSAMYFCASSEDRSAPYEQYFGPGTRLTVT.

This clonotype occurred a few times. The chain joins TRBV19 to TRBJ1-2; D gene uncertain. Germline CDR1 and CDR2: LNHDA and SQIVND (reference sequence). The CDR3 has 13 residues. V was cut by 10 bases and J by 1 base, with 13 bases left in between. The CDR3, as DNA: TGTGCCATTCACGGCGGAATTAACTATGGCTACACCTTC. It is translated as CAIHGGINYGYTF.

This clonotype has ten or more counts. The rearrangement uses TRBV6-1 and TRBJ1-4; no clear D gene. CDR1 and CDR2 (germline): MNHNS, SASEGT. The germline V and J ends were trimmed by 5 bases and 8 bases, with 12 bases remaining between them. The CDR3 loop spans 13 amino acids. The CDR3 DNA reads as TGTGCCAGCAGTTTAGGTTCATCCGAAAAACTGTTTTTT. Its protein product is CASSLGSSEKLFF.

The genes are TRBV10-2 and TRBJ2-7, with D maybe TRBD1 (5 bases). The germline CDR1 and CDR2 sequences are WSHSY and SAAADI. V was cut by 6 bases and J by 7 bases, with 16 bases left in between. The CDR3 sequence is 13 residues long. The CDR3 loop is CASRRGWAEEQYF. The CDR3 region has the DNA TGCGCCAGCAGAAGGGGCTGGGCTGAAGAGCAGTACTTC.

This clonotype was found a few times. The chain uses TRBV10-3 and TRBJ2-7; D may be TRBD1 (6 bases). Germline values: CDR1 ENHRY, CDR2 SYGVKD. V lost 10 bases to trimming and J lost 0 bases, with 16 bases between them. CDR3 length: 14 amino acids. This CDR3 is CARGRQDLSYEQYF. The DNA of the CDR3 is TGTGCCAGGGGGCGACAGGACCTCTCCTACGAGCAGTACTTC.

The rearrangement joins TRBV9 to TRBJ2-1, with TRBD2 as a possible D gene (5 bases). Germline V gene lookup returns CDR1 SGDLS and CDR2 YYNGEE. Trimming stripped 4 bases from V and 0 bases from J, with 11 bases between. This CDR3 has 15 amino acids. CDR3 protein: CASSPRGSSYNEQFF. For the CDR3, the DNA is TGTGCCAGCAGCCCCCGGGGAAGCTCCTACAATGAGCAGTTCTTC.

This clonotype was counted many times. This rearrangement joins TRBV25-1 to TRBJ1-2, with D unresolved. With 7 bases removed from V and 10 bases from J, the gap between germline ends came to 13 bases. The CDR3 is made up of 11 amino acids. CDR1 and CDR2 from the germline V gene are MGHDK and SYGVNS. The CDR3: CASKFREAYTF. In DNA form, the CDR3 reads TGTGCCAGCAAGTTTCGTGAGGCCTACACCTTC.

The chain employs TRBV11-1 and TRBJ2-3; D remains ambiguous. The CDR3 totals 14 residues. V dropped 1 base and J dropped 2 bases, with 7 bases sitting between them. CDR1 is SGHAT and CDR2 is FQDESV in the germline V gene (reference sequence). CDR3 protein: CASSLVRNTDTQYF. The CDR3 region has the DNA TGTGCCAGCAGCTTAGTTCGGAACACAGATACGCAGTATTTT.

The chain employs TRBV15 and TRBJ2-2; TRBD2 matches 7 bases. This CDR3 spans 15 amino acids. Per the germline V gene, CDR1 is LNHNV and CDR2 is YYDKDF (reference sequence). Losses at the gene ends were 1 base for V and 6 bases for J; bases not matched to a gene: 5. The CDR3 loop is CATSRGAGVAGELFF. As DNA, the CDR3 is TGTGCCACCAGCAGAGGGGCGGGAGTCGCCGGGGAGCTGTTTTTT. The full variable domain, in which reference TRBV15 and TRBJ2-2 provide the parts outside the CDR3, is DAMVIQNPRYQVTQFGKPVTLSCSQTLNHNVMYWYQQKSSQAPKLLFHYYDKDFNNEADTPDNFQSRRPNTSFCFLDIRSPGLGDTAMYLCATSRGAGVAGELFFGEGSRLTVL.

Judged by abundance, this clonotype is medium-sized. The rearrangement uses TRBV28 and TRBJ2-3; D is uncertain. This CDR3 region has 9 residues. The germline CDR1 and CDR2 sequences are MDHEN and SYDVKM. V gave up 8 bases and J gave up 4 bases, with 1 base separating them. This chain's CDR3 is CASSDTQYF. DNA for the CDR3: TGTGCCAGCTCAGATACGCAGTATTTT.

This clonotype is termed large. The chain links TRBV2 to TRBJ2-5, with D perhaps TRBD2 (5 bases). Looked up from germline, CDR1 is SNHLY and CDR2 is FYNNEI. The V and J ends lost 2 bases and 0 bases respectively, with 10 bases between them. There are 15 residues in the CDR3. The CDR3 region has the DNA TGTGCCAGCAGTGAATTAAGGAGGTACCAAGAGACCCAGTACTTC. It translates to CASSELRRYQETQYF.

This clonotype was seen once. The V call is TRBV30, the J call TRBJ2-5; the D gene is possibly TRBD1 (6 bases). Trimming removed 6 bases from V and 5 bases from J, with 16 bases in between. The CDR3 is 13 amino acids. CDR1 is GTSNPN, CDR2 SVGIG, per germline (reference sequence). The CDR3 here is CACLQGSIETQYF. The DNA for the CDR3 is TGTGCCTGCCTACAGGGTTCTATTGAGACCCAGTACTTC.

The V gene is TRBV30, the J gene TRBJ2-7; D call uncertain. Germline CDR1 and CDR2: GTSNPN and SVGIG (reference sequence). There are 14 residues in the CDR3. The V gene lost 0 bases and the J gene lost 3 bases, with 12 bases spanning the gap. CDR3 nucleotide sequence: TGTGCCTGGAGTGTACGAGTCAGGCACTACGAGCAGTACTTC. Its protein product is CAWSVRVRHYEQYF.

In this sample, this clonotype turned up many times. The genes are TRBV10-2 and TRBJ2-5; D gene unclear. The length of the CDR3 is 11 residues. CDR1 WSHSY and CDR2 SAAADI come from the germline V gene. The ends were cut back, 5 bases at V and 2 bases at J, with 3 bases in the middle. The CDR3 coding sequence is TGCGCCAGCAGTAAGCAAGAGACCCAGTACTTC. Translated: CASSKQETQYF.

The chain links TRBV28 to TRBJ2-7; D unclear. V was pared by 6 bases and J by 2 bases, with 17 bases between. This CDR3 spans 15 amino acids. Germline CDR1 reads MDHEN; CDR2 reads SYDVKM. This CDR3 is CASSPHTGYTYEQYF. The CDR3 nucleotides read TGTGCCAGCAGCCCCCACACGGGCTATACCTACGAGCAGTACTTC. The full variable domain, its missing parts supplied by reference TRBV28 and TRBJ2-7, is DVKVTQSSRYLVKRTGEKVFLECVQDMDHENMFWYRQDPGLGLRLIYFSYDVKMKEKGDIPEGYSVSREKKERFSLILESASTNQTSMYLCASSPHTGYTYEQYFGPGTRLTVT.

This clonotype was observed many times. This sequence joins TRBV20-1 and TRBJ2-1, with TRBD2 matching over 12 bases. This CDR3 has 17 amino acids. CDR1 is DFQATT, CDR2 SNEGSKA, per germline (reference sequence). V shed 2 bases and J 1 base; nucleotides not matched to a gene: 6. CDR3: CSARSLAGGNSYNEQFF. The CDR3 DNA is TGCAGTGCTAGATCTCTAGCGGGGGGGAATTCCTACAATGAGCAGTTCTTC.

This clonotype came up many times. The chain carries TRBV4-1 and TRBJ1-4; 7 bases match TRBD1. J gave up 6 bases and V 1 base, and 5 bases lay outside the gene matches. The length of the CDR3 is 15 residues. Germline-derived CDR1 and CDR2 are MGHRA and YSYEKL. CDR3: CASSQVGQSDEKLFF. CDR3 nucleotide sequence: TGCGCCAGCAGCCAAGTGGGACAGTCAGATGAAAAACTGTTTTTT.

V is TRBV18 and J is TRBJ2-7, with D unclear. The V and J ends lost 1 base and 7 bases respectively, with 8 bases between them. Germline lookup yields CDR1 KGHSH and CDR2 LQKENI. This CDR3 has 12 residues. CDR3: CASSPRSGEQYF. The CDR3 coding sequence is TGTGCCAGCTCACCACGCTCCGGGGAGCAGTACTTC. Filled out from reference TRBV18 and TRBJ2-7, the complete variable domain reads NAGVMQNPRHLVRRRGQEARLRCSPMKGHSHVYWYRQLPEEGLKFMVYLQKENIIDESGMPKERFSAEFPKEGPSILRIQQVVRGDSAAYFCASSPRSGEQYFGPGTRLTVT.

This clonotype was counted only a few times. V gene TRBV4-1 combines with J gene TRBJ2-2; unclear D gene. This CDR3 is built from 19 residues. Germline values: CDR1 MGHRA, CDR2 YSYEKL. The V and J ends lost 4 bases and 1 base respectively, with 22 bases between them. The CDR3 bases are TGCGCCAGCAGCCCCCGATTTTTGGCAGGCACCCAGAACACCGGGGAGCTGTTTTTT. Protein sequence: CASSPRFLAGTQNTGELFF.

This clonotype was recorded many times. The chain joins TRBV7-9 to TRBJ2-3; no clear D gene. This CDR3 comprises 12 residues. Trimming left V 6 bases short and J 3 bases short, with 7 bases between. Germline loops: CDR1 SEHNR, CDR2 FQNEAQ (reference sequence). The DNA for the CDR3 is TGTGCCAGCAGTCCGCCGACAGATACGCAGTATTTT. This sequence encodes CASSPPTDTQYF.